This entry lists 12 T cell receptor beta chains sequenced from one sample in a study of shared clonotypes between healthy human individuals. Libraries were prepared by immunoSEQ multiplex PCR; TCRdb keeps only in-frame clonotypes and omits some of them. The data contain about 660,000 clones, about 74% of them singletons. Sequencing used memory CD4+ T cells sorted from blood. The subset here: CD45RA-negative fraction. The receptors were gathered from a woman aged 25 to 39 in good health.

This clone was detected ten times or more. The chain uses TRBV9 and TRBJ2-7, with 8 positions matching TRBD1. CDR3 length: 14 residues. Germline-derived CDR1 and CDR2 are SGDLS and YYNGEE. The trim removed 0 bases at V and 7 bases at J, leaving 6 bases unmatched. In DNA form, the CDR3 reads TGTGCCAGCAGCGTAGAAGGCAGGGGGCGAGAGCAGTACTTC. Its translation is CASSVEGRGREQYF. Full variable domain (remainder filled in from reference TRBV9 and TRBJ2-7): DSGVTQTPKHLITATGQRVTLRCSPRSGDLSVYWYQQSLDQGLQFLIQYYNGEERAKGNILERFSAQQFPDLHSELNLSSLELGDSALYFCASSVEGRGREQYFGPGTRLTVT.

V gene TRBV28 combines with J gene TRBJ1-2, with TRBD1 matching over 7 bases. The CDR3 extends over 13 amino acids. Germline V lookup: CDR1 MDHEN, CDR2 SYDVKM. Trimming removed 5 bases from V and 8 bases from J; junction bases left unmatched: 8. The CDR3 loop reads CASSPRQGGGYTF. The CDR3 coding sequence is TGTGCCAGCAGTCCACGACAGGGCGGCGGCTACACCTTC.

Comment on this clone: This sample also contains other DNA sequences that code for the same CDR3. The chain recombines TRBV9 with TRBJ1-1; no firm D call. The CDR3 is 14 amino acids. The germline gives CDR1 SGDLS, CDR2 YYNGEE. V was clipped by 0 bases and J by 1 base, with 7 bases between them. CDR3 loop: CASSVGGENTEAFF. As DNA, the CDR3 is TGTGCCAGCAGCGTAGGGGGAGAGAACACTGAAGCTTTCTTT.

The chain links TRBV5-1 to TRBJ2-1; TRBD2 agrees at 8 bases. Germline V gene data show CDR1 as SGHRS and CDR2 as YFSETQ. With V trimmed by 4 bases and J by 8 bases, 11 bases remained unmatched. The CDR3 spans 15 residues. The CDR3 spells CASSGSGNRRDEQFF. The DNA of the CDR3 is TGCGCCAGCAGCGGTAGCGGGAACCGCCGCGATGAGCAGTTCTTC.

This clone was recorded only once. The chain recombines TRBV11-1 with TRBJ2-3; D is possibly TRBD1 (6 bases). V lost 5 bases and J lost 10, with 19 bases in between. Germline CDR1 and CDR2: SGHAT and FQDESV (reference sequence). This CDR3 comprises 14 residues. CDR3 DNA: TGTGCCAGCAGCCCCTTATTAGGACAGTTGGCGCAGTATTTT. Residues: CASSPLLGQLAQYF.

In this sample, this clone turned up a few times. Distinct nucleotide sequences in the sample also encode this CDR3. The chain employs TRBV25-1 and TRBJ1-1; D unclear. The V end lost 4 bases, the J end lost 10 bases, and 10 bases lay between the germline ends. Germline loops: CDR1 MGHDK, CDR2 SYGVNS. The CDR3 totals 11 residues. CDR3 in DNA: TGTGCCAGCAGTGTGGGCGGAAGAGCTTTCTTT. Translated, it gives CASSVGGRAFF.

In DNA form, the CDR3 reads TGTGCCAGCAGCCAAGATGCGCAGGCCCTCCTCTCTGGAAACACCATATATTTT. Translating gives CASSQDAQALLSGNTIYF. V and J are TRBV4-2 and TRBJ1-3; D call uncertain. CDR1 and CDR2 from the germline V gene are LGHNA and YNFKEQ. The CDR3 runs 18 residues. Trimming took off 0 bases at V and 0 bases at J, with 15 bases between the two ends.

The chain carries TRBV15 and TRBJ2-6, with unresolved D. Germline assignment: CDR1 LNHNV and CDR2 YYDKDF (reference sequence). CDR3 length: 15 amino acids. V was clipped by 3 bases and J by 0 bases, with 6 bases between them. Here the CDR3 DNA reads TGTGCCACCAGCAGGGATTTCTCTGGGGCCAACGTCCTGACTTTC. Its protein product is CATSRDFSGANVLTF. Variable domain in full (rest from reference TRBV15 and TRBJ2-6): DAMVIQNPRYQVTQFGKPVTLSCSQTLNHNVMYWYQQKSSQAPKLLFHYYDKDFNNEADTPDNFQSRRPNTSFCFLDIRSPGLGDTAMYLCATSRDFSGANVLTFGAGSRLTVL.

The V call is TRBV23-1, the J call TRBJ1-4; no clear D gene. TRBV23-1 qualifies as an ORF whose function is uncertain. V lost 11 bases and J lost 7, with 11 bases in between. This CDR3 spans 11 amino acids. The CDR3 DNA sequence: TGCGCCGCAGAACGGGGTGAAAAACTGTTTTTT. This sequence encodes CAAERGEKLFF.

The chain links TRBV28 to TRBJ2-7; maybe TRBD2 (7 bases). CDR1 and CDR2 (germline): MDHEN, SYDVKM. The CDR3 consists of 16 residues. Trimming took 5 bases from V and 1 from J, leaving 18 bases between them. CDR3 sequence: CASSTPGEGVSYEQYF. The CDR3 coding sequence is TGTGCCAGCAGTACCCCGGGGGAGGGGGTGTCCTACGAGCAGTACTTC.

As to this clone: The same CDR3 arises from other DNA sequences in this sample as well. The DNA for the CDR3 is TGTGCCATCAGTGAGGGCGGAGATACGCAGTATTTT. This translates into CAISEGGDTQYF. The chain uses TRBV10-3 and TRBJ2-3; D is unresolved. Trimming pared 2 bases from V and 5 bases from J, leaving 5 bases between. The CDR3 sequence is 12 residues long. Germline assignment: CDR1 ENHRY and CDR2 SYGVKD.

The chain links TRBV19 to TRBJ1-5, with D unresolved. There are 15 residues in the CDR3. The germline CDR1 and CDR2 sequences are LNHDA and SQIVND (reference sequence). Between the trimmed V and J ends, which lost 7 bases and 10 bases, there was a span of 23 bases. This CDR3 reads CASTATPTMSSPQHF. CDR3 sequence (DNA): TGTGCCAGTACCGCGACACCCACAATGAGCTCCCCCCAGCATTTT.